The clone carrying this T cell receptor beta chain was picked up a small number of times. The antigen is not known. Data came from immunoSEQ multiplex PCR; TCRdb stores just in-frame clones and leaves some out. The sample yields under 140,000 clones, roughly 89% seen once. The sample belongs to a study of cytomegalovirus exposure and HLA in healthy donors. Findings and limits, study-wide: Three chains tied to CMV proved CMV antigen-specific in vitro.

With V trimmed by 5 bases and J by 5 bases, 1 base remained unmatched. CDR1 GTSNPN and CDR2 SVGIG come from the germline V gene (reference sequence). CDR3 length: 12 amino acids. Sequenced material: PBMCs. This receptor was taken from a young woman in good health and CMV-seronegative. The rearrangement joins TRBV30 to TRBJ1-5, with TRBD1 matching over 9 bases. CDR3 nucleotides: TGTGCCTGGGGGACAGGGTATCAGCCCCAGCATTTT. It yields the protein CAWGTGYQPQHF.